This T cell receptor (beta chain) derives from a study of control samples from healthy donors and cancer patients. The CDR3 has 15 amino acids. Germline loops: CDR1 DFQATT, CDR2 SNEGSKA (reference sequence). The V end lost 3 bases, the J end lost 0 bases, and 12 bases lay between the germline ends. Only in-frame clones appear in the TCRdb table, and some are missing; sequencing was by immunoSEQ multiplex PCR. The sample lists roughly 86,000 clones, approximately 93% occurring once. The chain couples TRBV20-1 to TRBJ1-5; no clear D gene. Material for sequencing was blood. The sequence came from a woman between 25 and 40 years old in good health. As DNA, the CDR3 is TGCAGTGCTAGTTGGGCCCCCGCTAGCAATCAGCCCCAGCATTTT. Translation: CSASWAPASNQPQHF.